These 23 T cell receptor beta chains share one sample of origin, sequenced in a study of blood T cell repertoires in COVID-19 (dated by TCRdb to the early 2020s). The library was obtained by the immunoSEQ multiplex PCR assay. The table was pulled from immuneACCESS by TCRdb, which kept in-frame rearrangements only. Such tables lose some clones; where checked, under half of the loss comes from unresolved V genes, and the rest has no known cause. In all, the sample holds about 200,000 clones, and approximately 86% of those were seen once. The ten biggest clones cover 0.8% to 0.95% of the sample. The sample was peripheral blood. These receptors were collected from a man in his sixties with COVID-19, enrolled during active disease.

V is TRBV5-1 and J is TRBJ1-2; TRBD1 matches at 7 bases. The germline CDR1 and CDR2 sequences are SGHRS and YFSETQ. CDR3 length: 14 residues. The V gene end was trimmed by 0 bases and the J gene end by 3 bases; junction bases not matched to a gene: 2. CDR3 coding DNA: TGCGCCAGCAGCTTGGCCGGACAGGACTATGGCTACACCTTC. This encodes CASSLAGQDYGYTF. Together with reference TRBV5-1 and TRBJ1-2, the CDR3 gives the full variable domain: KAGVTQTPRYLIKTRGQQVTLSCSPISGHRSVSWYQQTPGQGLQFLFEYFSETQRNKGNFPGRFSGRQFSNSRSEMNVSTLELGDSALYLCASSLAGQDYGYTFGSGTRLTVV.

The rearrangement links TRBV4-1 to TRBJ2-3; D is perhaps TRBD2 (6 bases). Germline CDR1 and CDR2: MGHRA and YSYEKL. The CDR3 is 14 residues long. Trimming shortened V by 4 bases and J by 2 bases, and 10 bases separated the two germline ends. The CDR3 here is CASSRIAVTDTQYF. Here the CDR3 DNA reads TGCGCCAGCAGCCGAATAGCGGTCACAGATACGCAGTATTTT.

The chain is built from TRBV7-9 and TRBJ1-2; no clear D gene. The CDR3 contains 15 residues. CDR1 and CDR2 from the germline V gene are SEHNR and FQNEAQ (reference sequence). Trimming left V 5 bases short and J 6 bases short, with 19 bases between. DNA for the CDR3: TGTGCCAGCAGCCTATCCAACGGACTGGTCGATGGCTACACCTTC. This codes for CASSLSNGLVDGYTF.

Comment on this clone: Other DNA variants within this sample encode the same CDR3. The V call is TRBV2, the J call TRBJ2-6, with D possibly TRBD1 on 6 matching bases. The germline CDR1 and CDR2 sequences are SNHLY and FYNNEI. This CDR3 is 15 amino acids long. Trimming took off 5 bases at V and 1 base at J, with 9 bases between the two ends. CDR3 loop: CASSLDSSGANVLTF. The CDR3 bases are TGTGCCAGCAGTCTGGACAGTTCTGGGGCCAACGTCCTGACTTTC.

The chain couples TRBV7-2 to TRBJ1-2; D uncertain. V gave up 0 bases and J gave up 8 bases, with 10 bases separating them. CDR3 size: 13 residues. Germline CDR1 is SGHTA and CDR2 is FQGNSA. CDR3 nucleotide sequence: TGTGCCAGCAGCTTAGCCCTAATGCGCGGCTACACCTTC. Protein product: CASSLALMRGYTF.

This clone was seen just once. The chain joins TRBV28 to TRBJ1-1; no definite D call. V lost 5 bases, J lost 5 bases, and 9 bases lay in between. This CDR3 is 12 amino acids long. The V gene's germline CDR1 is MDHEN and CDR2 SYDVKM. CDR3 coding DNA: TGTGCCAGCAGTATGACCGGGACTGAAGCTTTCTTT. Amino acid sequence: CASSMTGTEAFF.

The chain links TRBV9 to TRBJ2-5, with 12 bases fitting TRBD2. CDR1 and CDR2 from the germline V gene are SGDLS and YYNGEE. The CDR3 extends over 17 amino acids. The V segment lost 0 bases and the J segment 2 bases; nucleotides outside the gene matches: 5. In DNA, the CDR3 is TGTGCCAGCAGCGTAGCTCCGGGACTAGCGGGTCAAGAGACCCAGTACTTC. As protein: CASSVAPGLAGQETQYF. Full variable domain (remainder filled in from reference TRBV9 and TRBJ2-5): DSGVTQTPKHLITATGQRVTLRCSPRSGDLSVYWYQQSLDQGLQFLIQYYNGEERAKGNILERFSAQQFPDLHSELNLSSLELGDSALYFCASSVAPGLAGQETQYFGPGTRLLVL.

The J gene is TRBJ1-5, the V gene TRBV6-4, with 8 bases fitting TRBD1. In germline, CDR1 is MRHNA, CDR2 SNTAGT. The CDR3 is 14 residues long. V lost 7 bases and J lost 6; bases outside the gene matches: 8. The CDR3 DNA reads as TGTGCCAGCACTTTGGACAGGGCGGCTCAGCCCCAGCATTTT. Encoded protein: CASTLDRAAQPQHF.

CDR3 loop: CASSTQGASQPQHF. The CDR3 bases are TGTGCCAGCAGCACCCAGGGGGCGAGTCAGCCCCAGCATTTT. This rearrangement joins TRBV7-2 to TRBJ1-5; the match to TRBD1 covers 8 bases. Germline CDR1 and CDR2: SGHTA and FQGNSA. Trimming cost V 5 bases and J 6 bases; bases outside gene matches: 6. The CDR3 covers 14 residues.

This rearrangement joins TRBV12-5 to TRBJ2-7; no clear D. The germline V gene has CDR1 LGHNT and CDR2 FRNRAP. Trimming shortened V by 1 base and J by 1 base, and 8 bases separated the two germline ends. This CDR3 contains 14 residues. This CDR3 is CASGLARSSYEQYF. In DNA form, the CDR3 reads TGTGCTAGTGGTTTGGCCAGGTCTTCCTACGAGCAGTACTTC. The complete variable domain, with remaining parts taken from reference TRBV12-5 and TRBJ2-7, reads DARVTQTPRHKVTEMGQEVTMRCQPILGHNTVFWYRQTMMQGLELLAYFRNRAPLDDSGMPKDRFSAEMPDATLATLKIQPSEPRDSAVYFCASGLARSSYEQYFGPGTRLTVT.

The chain carries TRBV5-4 and TRBJ2-1; 7 positions match TRBD2. Germline CDR1 reads SGHNT; CDR2 reads YYREEE (reference sequence). CDR3 length equals 16 residues. V trimming: 0 bases; J trimming: 2 bases; junction bases outside the gene matches: 5. CDR3 sequence reads: CASSLAGGYPYNEQFF. CDR3 nucleotide sequence: TGTGCCAGCAGCTTGGCCGGGGGGTATCCCTACAATGAGCAGTTCTTC.

This clone came up once. CDR3 in DNA: TGCGCCAGCAGCCAAGATCAGGGTTCCGGCTATGGCTACACCTTC. Its translation: CASSQDQGSGYGYTF. V gene TRBV4-3 combines with J gene TRBJ1-2, with TRBD1 as a possible D gene (5 bases). The CDR3 covers 15 residues. The V gene's germline CDR1 is LGHNA and CDR2 YSLEER. V lost 0 bases and J lost 4, with 12 bases in between.

This clone was observed once. DNA for the CDR3: TGTGCCACCAGCAGAGTAGTAGATACGCAGTATTTT. This gives the protein CATSRVVDTQYF. The rearrangement links TRBV15 to TRBJ2-3; unclear D gene. This CDR3 region has 12 residues. Germline CDR1 reads LNHNV; CDR2 reads YYDKDF (reference sequence). The germline V and J ends were trimmed by 1 base and 5 bases, with 4 bases remaining between them.

This clone was observed a few times. The chain is built from TRBV5-8 and TRBJ2-1; D not certain. The CDR3 loop spans 12 amino acids. Trimming removed 5 bases from V and 4 bases from J, with 7 bases in between. From germline, CDR1 is SGHTS and CDR2 YDEGEE. The CDR3 DNA is TGTGCCAGCAGATCCCCGTACAATGAGCAGTTCTTC. Protein: CASRSPYNEQFF. Together with reference TRBV5-8 and TRBJ2-1, the CDR3 gives the full variable domain: EAGVTQSPTHLIKTRGQQATLRCSPISGHTSVYWYQQALGLGLQFLLWYDEGEERNRGNFPPRFSGRQFPNYSSELNVNALELEDSALYLCASRSPYNEQFFGPGTRLTVL.

The genes are TRBV11-2 and TRBJ1-2; D ambiguous. Germline CDR1 reads SGHAT; CDR2 reads FQNNGV. Trimming took off 0 bases at V and 0 bases at J, with 8 bases between the two ends. The CDR3 spans 15 residues. In nucleotides, the CDR3 is TGTGCCAGCAGCTTAGATGGCCACACTAACTATGGCTACACCTTC. Its translation: CASSLDGHTNYGYTF.

The chain carries TRBV27 and TRBJ1-2; weak D call: TRBD1 (6 bases). CDR1 and CDR2 from the germline V gene are MNHEY and SMNVEV (reference sequence). V was clipped by 4 bases and J by 4 bases, with 16 bases between them. The CDR3 runs to 15 residues. The CDR3 nucleotides read TGTGCCAGCAGTTCCCAAATCAGGGGCCTCTATGGCTACACCTTC. Residues: CASSSQIRGLYGYTF.

This chain joins TRBV19 and TRBJ2-1; TRBD1 agrees at 11 bases. With 0 bases clipped from V and 3 bases from J, the junction kept 4 bases outside the gene matches. There are 17 residues in the CDR3. Germline CDR1 and CDR2: LNHDA and SQIVND (reference sequence). This chain's CDR3 is CASSIDSGTGGYNEQFF. In nucleotides, the CDR3 is TGTGCCAGTAGTATAGACAGCGGGACAGGGGGCTACAATGAGCAGTTCTTC.

J is TRBJ2-3 and V is TRBV4-1; the match to TRBD1 covers 7 bases. The CDR3 is made up of 15 amino acids. Looked up from germline, CDR1 is MGHRA and CDR2 is YSYEKL. The trim removed 4 bases at V and 0 bases at J, leaving 4 bases unmatched. CDR3 in amino acids: CASSLGGQSTDTQYF. The CDR3 DNA reads as TGCGCCAGCAGCCTAGGGGGACAGAGCACAGATACGCAGTATTTT.

The V call is TRBV2, the J call TRBJ1-4; no clear D gene. With 6 bases removed from V and 3 bases from J, the gap between germline ends came to 11 bases. The CDR3 spans 14 residues. The germline gives CDR1 SNHLY, CDR2 FYNNEI. This CDR3 is CASSRGAANEKLFF. CDR3 DNA: TGTGCCAGCAGCCGGGGAGCTGCTAATGAAAAACTGTTTTTT.

The chain is built from TRBV12-3 or TRBV12-4 and TRBJ1-1, with D tentatively TRBD1 (5 bases). V dropped 5 bases and J dropped 3 bases, with 10 bases sitting between them. The CDR3 covers 13 residues. CDR3 residues: CASSPNRYTEAFF. CDR3 nucleotides: TGTGCCAGCAGTCCAAACAGGTACACTGAAGCTTTCTTT.

Worth noting for this clone: Other DNA sequences from this sample encode an identical CDR3 as well. The V and J genes are TRBV18 and TRBJ2-5; D not certain. CDR1 is KGHSH, CDR2 LQKENI, per germline. The CDR3 sequence is 11 residues long. Trimming took 6 bases from V and 1 from J, leaving 3 bases between them. The CDR3 loop reads CASSLQETQYF. CDR3 sequence (DNA): TGTGCCAGCTCTCTCCAAGAGACCCAGTACTTC.

V usage is TRBV6-2 or TRBV6-3 and J usage is TRBJ1-2, with 7 bases fitting TRBD1. V lost 4 bases to trimming and J lost 2 bases; unmatched junction nucleotides: 10. CDR3 size: 16 residues. Looked up from germline, CDR1 is MNHEY and CDR2 is SVGEGT. For the CDR3, the DNA is TGTGCCAGCAGTTTTTCGACAGGGTCCTGGAACTATGGCTACACCTTC. Its translation: CASSFSTGSWNYGYTF.

This clone was detected only a few times. V usage is TRBV28 and J usage is TRBJ2-7; 8 bases are shared with TRBD1. This CDR3 is built from 15 residues. Trimming removed 7 bases from V and 0 bases from J; junction bases left unmatched: 8. Germline V lookup: CDR1 MDHEN, CDR2 SYDVKM. The CDR3 region is CASIPGGHSSYEQYF. The CDR3 DNA reads as TGTGCCAGCATCCCAGGGGGCCATAGCTCCTACGAGCAGTACTTC.